The 6 T cell receptor beta chains below come from one sample, sequenced in a study of technical replicates of blood from a few donors. The protocol was immunoSEQ multiplex PCR, while the TCRdb copy is restricted to in-frame clones and leaves out a portion. The data contain more than 80,000 clones, approximately 94% of them singletons. Specimen: T cells isolated from PBMCs. Source of these receptors: a human donor in good health.

The chain recombines TRBV6-1 with TRBJ1-3; D may be TRBD1 (5 bases). Germline loops: CDR1 MNHNS, CDR2 SASEGT. V was trimmed by 0 bases and J by 0 bases, leaving 18 bases between them. The CDR3 covers 19 residues. The CDR3 is CASSEAMSYRHISGNTIYF. CDR3 nucleotide sequence: TGTGCCAGCAGTGAAGCAATGAGTTACAGGCACATCTCTGGAAACACCATATATTTT.

The chain recombines TRBV6-5 with TRBJ2-5; 8 bases are a match to TRBD2. In germline, CDR1 is MNHEY, CDR2 SVGAGI. The CDR3 has 15 amino acids. V lost 3 bases, J lost 5 bases, and 8 bases stayed unmatched. In DNA form, the CDR3 reads TGTGCCAGCAGTTATTCTCGGGGGGGCAGGGAGACCCAGTACTTC. As protein: CASSYSRGGRETQYF.

The CDR3 here is CASSQWTGTEKLFF. The DNA of the CDR3 is TGCGCCAGCAGCCAATGGACAGGGACCGAAAAACTGTTTTTT. The rearrangement links TRBV4-1 to TRBJ1-4, with TRBD1 identical over 8 bases. Germline CDR1 MGHRA, CDR2 YSYEKL. V shed 2 bases, J shed 8 bases, and the junction held 4 bases outside the gene matches. The CDR3 length is 14 residues.

V is TRBV19 and J is TRBJ1-2; 9 nucleotides agree with TRBD1. V was clipped by 6 bases and J by 5 bases; unmatched bases: 10. The CDR3 is made up of 15 amino acids. Germline CDR1 is LNHDA and CDR2 is SQIVND (reference sequence). Written as DNA, the CDR3 is TGTGCCAGTAGATCGGGACAGGGCTTTCCGTATGGCTACACCTTC. Translation gives CASRSGQGFPYGYTF.

The V gene is TRBV5-1, the J gene TRBJ2-1; 9 bases fit TRBD2. The CDR3 runs 15 residues. With 4 bases clipped from V and 1 base from J, the junction kept 3 bases outside the gene matches. Per the germline V gene, CDR1 is SGHRS and CDR2 is YFSETQ. The CDR3 is CASSTTSGSYNEQFF. The CDR3 DNA reads TGCGCCAGCAGCACTACTAGCGGGTCCTACAATGAGCAGTTCTTC.

The V and J genes are TRBV21-1 and TRBJ2-4; the table calls TRBD1, which could not be checked here. TRBV21-1 is shown as a pseudogene. The length of the CDR3 is 19 residues. The CDR3 coding sequence is TGTGCCAGCACCCTTATTGGGGGGCAGGACAGGGGGCTTATTCACATTCAGTACTTC. Encoded protein: CASTLIGGQDRGLIHIQYF.